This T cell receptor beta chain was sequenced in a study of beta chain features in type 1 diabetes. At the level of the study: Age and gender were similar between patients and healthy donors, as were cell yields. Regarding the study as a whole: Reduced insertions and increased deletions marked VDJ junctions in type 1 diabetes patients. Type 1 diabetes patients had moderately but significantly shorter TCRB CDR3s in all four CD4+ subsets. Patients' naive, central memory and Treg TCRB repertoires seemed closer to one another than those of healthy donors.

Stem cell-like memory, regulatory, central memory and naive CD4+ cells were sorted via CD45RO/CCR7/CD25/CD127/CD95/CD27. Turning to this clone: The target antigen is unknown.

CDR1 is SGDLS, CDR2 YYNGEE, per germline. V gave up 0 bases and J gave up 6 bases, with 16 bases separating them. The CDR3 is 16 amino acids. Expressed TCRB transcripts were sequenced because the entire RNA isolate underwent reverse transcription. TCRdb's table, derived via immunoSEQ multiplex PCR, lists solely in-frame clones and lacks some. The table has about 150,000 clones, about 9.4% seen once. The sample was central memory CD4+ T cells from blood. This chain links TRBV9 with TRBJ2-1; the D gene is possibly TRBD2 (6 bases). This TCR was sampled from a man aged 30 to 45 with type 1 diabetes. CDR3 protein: CASSVGGTPGSNEQFF. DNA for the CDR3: TGTGCCAGCAGCGTAGGAGGGACTCCCGGGAGCAATGAGCAGTTCTTC.